This T cell receptor beta chain was profiled in a study of CD8 T cells in ankylosing spondylitis. TCRdb independently ran MiXCR on the 5' RACE reads; one entry per CDR3 protein. The sample has about 150,000 distinct CDR3 sequences, around a third seen once. From germline, CDR1 is KGHDR and CDR2 SFDVKD. CDR3 length: 20 amino acids. Trimming removed 0 bases from V and 0 bases from J, with 20 bases in between. The sample taken for sequencing was synovial fluid, either unsorted or a sorted T cell fraction (not recorded which). The TCR was taken from a male donor with ankylosing spondylitis. The chain links TRBV24-1 to TRBJ2-4, with a tentative D call TRBD1 (5 bases). CDR3 sequence (DNA): TGTGCCACCAGTGATTTGCAAACACGAAGTCAGGGAAAAGCCAAAAACATTCAGTACTTC. Residues: CATSDLQTRSQGKAKNIQYF.